These T cell receptor beta chains were read from a single sample in a study of blood T cell repertoires in COVID-19. TCRdb's table, derived via immunoSEQ multiplex PCR, lists solely in-frame clones and lacks some. Of around 200,000 clones listed, around nine tenths are singletons. Sequencing input: peripheral blood. These receptors originate from a woman aged 18-30 years who had recovered from COVID-19. The CDR3 runs from the conserved cysteine through the conserved F or W. The D gene is left open where the match is weak. Only some rows state a clone size, as once, few, many or a class for expanded clones.

size,J,D,V,DNA,CDR3
.,TRBJ1-1,.,TRBV6-1,TGTGCCAGCAGTGAAGCCGACATCGGACGGGAAGACTTT,CASSEADIGREDF
.,TRBJ2-7,TRBD1,TRBV7-2,TGTGCCAGCAGTTTTGCCTCCCTGGGACAGTACGAGCAGTACTTC,CASSFASLGQYEQYF
.,TRBJ2-4,TRBD2,TRBV5-4,TGTGCCAGCAGCCCGGGGGGAGCTACAGCGGCCAAAAACATTCAGTACTTC,CASSPGGATAAKNIQYF
.,TRBJ1-2,.,TRBV20-1,TGCAGTGCTAACCGGGATGGCTACACCTTC,CSANRDGYTF
.,TRBJ2-3,TRBD1,TRBV19,TGTGCCAGTAGTATCGGTGGGACAGGTCCGGGCGATACGCAGTATTTT,CASSIGGTGPGDTQYF
.,TRBJ1-2,.,TRBV6-2/TRBV6-3,TGTGCCAGCAGTTACCCAGGGGCGCGGTATGGCTACACCTTC,CASSYPGARYGYTF
once,TRBJ1-1,TRBD1,TRBV27,TGTGCCAGCAGTCTTACCCCCGGACAGGGATACACTGAAGCTTTCTTT,CASSLTPGQGYTEAFF
.,TRBJ2-5,.,TRBV12-3/TRBV12-4,TGTGCCAGCAGTTTGCGTGAGACCCAGTACTTC,CASSLRETQYF
.,TRBJ2-3,TRBD2,TRBV7-6,TGTGCCAGCAGCTCTAGCGGGATTAGCACAGATACGCAGTATTTT,CASSSSGISTDTQYF
few,TRBJ2-7,TRBD2,TRBV7-9,TGTGCCAGCAGCCCTCGGGGGGGGACCTACGAGCAGTACTTC,CASSPRGGTYEQYF
once,TRBJ2-1,TRBD2,TRBV9,TGTGCCAGCAGCATCTCAACAACGGGGCTAGCGGGAGGGCCTGGCAATGAGCAGTTCTTC,CASSISTTGLAGGPGNEQFF
.,TRBJ2-3,TRBD2,TRBV27,TGTGCCAGCAGGCTAGCGGGGCCGTACACAGATACGCAGTATTTT,CASRLAGPYTDTQYF
.,TRBJ1-2,.,TRBV19,TGTGCCAGTGGGAAGGGGATGGCCTATGGCTACACCTTC,CASGKGMAYGYTF
.,TRBJ2-4,.,TRBV10-3,TGTGCCATCAGTGAGTCCAGAGACATAAAAAACATTCAGTACTTC,CAISESRDIKNIQYF
.,TRBJ2-7,TRBD2,TRBV7-2,TGTGCCAGCAGCTATAGCGGGGCCACCTACGAGCAGTACTTC,CASSYSGATYEQYF
.,TRBJ2-7,TRBD1,TRBV5-1,TGCGCCAGCAGCTTGGGACAGGGGCTGTACGAGCAGTACTTC,CASSLGQGLYEQYF
.,TRBJ1-2,.,TRBV28,TGTGCCAGCAGTACCCACGAAGACTATGCTGGCTACACCTTC,CASSTHEDYAGYTF
.,TRBJ1-6,.,TRBV11-3,TGTGCCAGCAGCTTGTCTGGGCGTAATTCACCCCTCCACTTT,CASSLSGRNSPLHF
.,TRBJ1-2,TRBD1,TRBV3-1/TRBV3-2,TGTGCCAGCACCCGGTGGACAGGGCGTTGTGGCTACACCTTC,CASTRWTGRCGYTF
.,TRBJ1-3,.,TRBV9,TGTGCCAGCAGCGTGGGGCCCAAATTCTCTGGAAACACCATATATTTT,CASSVGPKFSGNTIYF
.,TRBJ2-1,TRBD2,TRBV14,TGTGCCAGCAGCCAACTAGCGGGAGGGCCTGGGTATGAGCAGTTCTTC,CASSQLAGGPGYEQFF
.,TRBJ1-2,.,TRBV7-2,TGTGCCACTGAACAGGACGGTTTTTCTAACTATGGCTACACCTTC,CATEQDGFSNYGYTF
.,TRBJ2-1,TRBD2,TRBV7-2,TGTGCCAGCAGCCCCTCCACTCGGGGGGGGTACAATGAGCAGTTCTTC,CASSPSTRGGYNEQFF
.,TRBJ1-2,.,TRBV5-1,TGCGCCAGCAGCGCTTCCCCCGGGGGCTATGGCTACACCTTC,CASSASPGGYGYTF
.,TRBJ1-2,.,TRBV7-2,TGTGCCAGCAGCTCCTTGCCAAGACGGACAGATGATGGCTACACCTTC,CASSSLPRRTDDGYTF
.,TRBJ2-7,.,TRBV7-8,TGTGCCAGCAGCTTCGACAGGAGAACCCACGAGCAGTACTTC,CASSFDRRTHEQYF
.,TRBJ2-2,TRBD1,TRBV7-2,TGTGCCAGCAGCAGGGGACAGGACATGAACACCGGGGAGCTGTTTTTT,CASSRGQDMNTGELFF
.,TRBJ1-2,.,TRBV5-4,TGTGCCAGCAGCCCCTCAGAAAATTATGGCTACACCTTC,CASSPSENYGYTF
.,TRBJ2-5,TRBD1,TRBV29-1,TGCAGCGTCGAGGGGGACAGGGTTTATCAAGAGACCCAGTACTTC,CSVEGDRVYQETQYF
.,TRBJ2-7,TRBD2,TRBV19,TGTGCCAGTAGCACGACTAGCGGGGGCCTCTACGAGCAGTACTTC,CASSTTSGGLYEQYF
.,TRBJ1-5,.,TRBV27,TGTGCCAGCAGTACCCTGAATGACGGCGGGGGGTATAGCAATCAGCCCCAGCATTTT,CASSTLNDGGGYSNQPQHF